These 2 T cell receptor beta chains were sequenced from one sample in a study of blood T cell repertoires in COVID-19. TCRdb's table, derived via immunoSEQ multiplex PCR, lists solely in-frame clones and lacks some. The repertoire holds roughly 50,000 clones, with less than 90% as singletons. The sequenced sample consisted of peripheral blood. These receptors all stem from a human donor in a cohort sampled during active COVID-19.

The rearrangement joins TRBV5-6 to TRBJ1-4; D gene unclear. The CDR3 contains 16 residues. From germline, CDR1 is SGHDT and CDR2 YYEEEE. Trimming left V 3 bases short and J 6 bases short, with 18 bases between. The CDR3 here is CASSSPWMRADEKLFF. In DNA, the CDR3 is TGTGCCAGCAGCTCGCCGTGGATGAGGGCGGATGAAAAACTGTTTTTT.

DNA for the CDR3: TGCGCCAGCGGAATAGCGGGGCATCATGGGGAGACCCAGTACTTC. The encoded protein is CASGIAGHHGETQYF. The chain recombines TRBV5-1 with TRBJ2-5; 8 bases fit TRBD2. CDR1 is SGHRS, CDR2 YFSETQ, per germline. The CDR3 covers 15 residues. Losses at the gene ends were 7 bases for V and 5 bases for J; bases not matched to a gene: 13.